Following are 18 T cell receptor beta chains from one sample sequenced in a study of control samples from healthy donors and cancer patients. Method: immunoSEQ multiplex PCR; TCRdb's copy keeps in-frame clones and lacks some. The sample records more than 75,000 clones, 70% to 90% being singletons. Source material: PBMCs. Every receptor here comes from a woman aged 60-75 years with head and neck cancer.

The chain links TRBV5-1 to TRBJ2-3; 13 positions agree with TRBD2. The CDR3 has 15 amino acids. J lost 6 bases, V lost 3 bases, and 4 bases had no gene match. Germline CDR1 reads SGHRS; CDR2 reads YFSETQ. CDR3 DNA sequence: TGCGCCAGCAGCTCGGGACTAGCGGGAACGGATACGCAGTATTTT. Protein: CASSSGLAGTDTQYF.

The chain couples TRBV19 to TRBJ2-3, with D possibly TRBD2 on 6 matching bases. The CDR3 sequence is 15 residues long. The germline V and J ends were trimmed by 5 bases and 6 bases, with 18 bases remaining between them. Germline V gene lookup returns CDR1 LNHDA and CDR2 SQIVND (reference sequence). The CDR3 loop reads CASSLRLVRPDTQYF. The CDR3 bases are TGTGCCAGTAGTTTAAGACTAGTCAGGCCCGATACGCAGTATTTT.

The chain couples TRBV19 to TRBJ2-2; 11 positions agree with TRBD2. The V segment lost 8 bases and the J segment 4 bases; nucleotides outside the gene matches: 9. The length of the CDR3 is 16 residues. The germline V gene encodes CDR1 LNHDA and CDR2 SQIVND (reference sequence). The CDR3 region has the DNA TGTGCCAGTCTCATAGCGGGAGGGAGTGGCACCGGGGAGCTGTTTTTT. Its protein is CASLIAGGSGTGELFF.

This chain joins TRBV24-1 and TRBJ2-7; TRBD1 matches at 9 bases. Germline CDR1 KGHDR, CDR2 SFDVKD. The CDR3 is made up of 15 amino acids. With V trimmed by 9 bases and J by 3 bases, 11 bases remained unmatched. In DNA, the CDR3 is TGTGCCACCTCCACCGACAGGGGGGGGGACTACGAGCAGTACTTC. Translated: CATSTDRGGDYEQYF.

The V gene is TRBV5-4, the J gene TRBJ2-7; weak D call: TRBD1 (5 bases). Trimming left V 0 bases short and J 3 bases short, with 13 bases between. The CDR3 spans 15 residues. Germline-derived CDR1 and CDR2 are SGHNT and YYREEE (reference sequence). CDR3 sequence reads: CASSLGPTENYEQYF. In DNA, the CDR3 is TGTGCCAGCAGCTTGGGCCCGACAGAAAACTACGAGCAGTACTTC.

The gene calls are TRBV25-1 and TRBJ1-6; maybe TRBD1 (6 bases). CDR1 is MGHDK, CDR2 SYGVNS, per germline. The CDR3 extends over 15 amino acids. V shed 4 bases and J shed 7 bases, with 14 bases lying between them. The CDR3 DNA reads as TGTGCCAGCAGTGCTGGTGGGACAAAAAATTCACCCCTCCACTTT. This gives the protein CASSAGGTKNSPLHF. Full variable domain (remainder filled in from reference TRBV25-1 and TRBJ1-6): EADIYQTPRYLVIGTGKKITLECSQTMGHDKMYWYQQDPGMELHLIHYSYGVNSTEKGDLSSESTVSRIRTEHFPLTLESARPSHTSQYLCASSAGGTKNSPLHFGNGTRLTVT.

This clone appeared a single time. The genes are TRBV3-1 (or the pseudogene TRBV3-2) and TRBJ2-7, with a possible D match to TRBD2 (5 bases). Trimming took 5 bases from V and 6 from J, leaving 14 bases between them. The germline gives CDR1 LGHDT, CDR2 YNNKEL (reference sequence). The CDR3 has 13 residues. In nucleotides, the CDR3 is TGTGCCAGCAGCTCCGTTCCGGGGTCCGAGCAGTACTTC. This gives the protein CASSSVPGSEQYF.

CDR3 amino acids: CASAQGMNTGELFF. As DNA, the CDR3 is TGTGCTAGTGCCCAGGGGATGAACACCGGGGAGCTGTTTTTT. The chain is built from TRBV12-5 and TRBJ2-2; D possibly corresponds to TRBD1 (6 bases). CDR3 length: 14 amino acids. V was clipped by 7 bases and J by 1 base, with 10 bases between them. Germline V gene sequence: CDR1 LGHNT, CDR2 FRNRAP.

The chain couples TRBV6-6 to TRBJ1-4; D not resolved. Per germline, CDR1 MNHNY and CDR2 SVGAGI (reference sequence). The CDR3 consists of 15 residues. V lost 3 bases and J lost 8, with 16 bases in between. CDR3 bases: TGTGCCAGCAGTTATGGTGCAGTCCCCGAGGAAAAACTGTTTTTT. Translated: CASSYGAVPEEKLFF.

DNA of the CDR3: TGTGCCTGGAGTGTAATGGCCCTCACCGGGGAGCTGTTTTTT. Its translation is CAWSVMALTGELFF. The rearrangement uses TRBV30 and TRBJ2-2, with D uncertain. The V gene lost 0 bases and the J gene lost 4 bases, with 9 bases spanning the gap. Germline-derived CDR1 and CDR2 are GTSNPN and SVGIG (reference sequence). The CDR3 is 14 amino acids.

The rearrangement joins TRBV27 to TRBJ1-6, with a possible D match to TRBD1 (5 bases). The length of the CDR3 is 14 residues. Looked up from germline, CDR1 is MNHEY and CDR2 is SMNVEV (reference sequence). V was trimmed by 3 bases and J by 9 bases, leaving 12 bases between them. The CDR3 loop reads CASSFRGRSSPLHF. CDR3 in DNA: TGTGCCAGCAGTTTTAGGGGCCGGAGTTCACCCCTCCACTTT.

The chain recombines TRBV19 with TRBJ2-2, with 9 positions matching TRBD2. Germline trimming cut 1 base from V and 4 bases from J; bases unmatched to any gene: 4. The CDR3 is 16 amino acids. Germline assignment: CDR1 LNHDA and CDR2 SQIVND (reference sequence). CDR3 in DNA: TGTGCCAGTAGTATAGTTGGTAGCGGGAGCACCGGGGAGCTGTTTTTT. This codes for CASSIVGSGSTGELFF.

This chain uses TRBV19 with TRBJ2-2; 13 nucleotides align to TRBD2. Germline lookup yields CDR1 LNHDA and CDR2 SQIVND (reference sequence). There are 17 residues in the CDR3. V was clipped by 9 bases and J by 7 bases; unmatched bases: 14. CDR3 sequence reads: CASGTRTSGSTGGELFF. In nucleotides, the CDR3 is TGTGCCAGCGGAACCCGGACTAGCGGGAGTACGGGCGGGGAGCTGTTTTTT. The full variable domain, in which reference TRBV19 and TRBJ2-2 provide the parts outside the CDR3, is DGGITQSPKYLFRKEGQNVTLSCEQNLNHDAMYWYRQDPGQGLRLIYYSQIVNDFQKGDIAEGYSVSREKKESFPLTVTSAQKNPTAFYLCASGTRTSGSTGGELFFGEGSRLTVL.

This clone was detected once. The rearrangement joins TRBV7-9 to TRBJ2-7; D is ambiguous. The CDR3 extends over 12 amino acids. Per germline, CDR1 SEHNR and CDR2 FQNEAQ (reference sequence). The V gene lost 0 bases and the J gene lost 3 bases, with 3 bases spanning the gap. The CDR3 DNA reads TGTGCCAGCAGCTTAGCCAACTACGAGCAGTACTTC. Protein: CASSLANYEQYF.

This chain uses TRBV27 with TRBJ2-2, with TRBD1 matching over 8 bases. The CDR3 extends over 14 amino acids. Trimming cost V 6 bases and J 6 bases; bases outside gene matches: 6. CDR1 and CDR2 from the germline V gene are MNHEY and SMNVEV (reference sequence). In nucleotides, the CDR3 is TGTGCCAGCAGACCGGACAGGGAATCCGGGGAGCTGTTTTTT. Amino acids: CASRPDRESGELFF.

J is TRBJ2-3 and V is TRBV7-8; a weak D match, TRBD2 (5 bases). From germline, CDR1 is SGHVS and CDR2 FQNEAQ. Trimming pared 6 bases from V and 1 base from J, leaving 11 bases between. The CDR3 covers 14 residues. CDR3 in amino acids: CASRRATRTDTQYF. As DNA, the CDR3 is TGTGCCAGCAGGAGGGCGACTCGCACAGATACGCAGTATTTT. The whole variable domain, filled in from reference TRBV7-8 and TRBJ2-3, reads GAGVSQSPRYKVAKRGQDVALRCDPISGHVSLFWYQQALGQGPEFLTYFQNEAQLDKSGLPSDRFFAERPEGSVSTLKIQRTQQEDSAVYLCASRRATRTDTQYFGPGTRLTVL.

In this sample, this clone turned up a few times. The V and J genes are TRBV6-5 and TRBJ2-1; TRBD2 aligns across 9 bases. The germline V gene has CDR1 MNHEY and CDR2 SVGAGI. This CDR3 comprises 15 residues. The J segment lost 2 bases and the V segment lost 6 bases, leaving 5 bases of the junction unmatched. This chain's CDR3 is CASSRGTSPYNEQFF. CDR3 coding DNA: TGTGCCAGCAGCCGAGGGACTAGCCCCTACAATGAGCAGTTCTTC.

This sequence joins TRBV28 and TRBJ2-1; 9 bases fit TRBD2. With 6 bases clipped from V and 4 bases from J, the junction kept 13 bases outside the gene matches. Per germline, CDR1 MDHEN and CDR2 SYDVKM. The CDR3 length is 17 residues. Here the CDR3 DNA reads TGTGCCAGCAGCGACCCGAAGATAGCGGGAGCTTACAATGAGCAGTTCTTC. Protein: CASSDPKIAGAYNEQFF. Looking up the rest from reference TRBV28 and TRBJ2-1 gives the full variable domain: DVKVTQSSRYLVKRTGEKVFLECVQDMDHENMFWYRQDPGLGLRLIYFSYDVKMKEKGDIPEGYSVSREKKERFSLILESASTNQTSMYLCASSDPKIAGAYNEQFFGPGTRLTVL.